This T cell receptor beta chain was captured in a study of regulatory T cells in long-lasting Graves disease. At the level of the study: Graves' patients, diagnosed recently, had received antithyroid drugs under 3 months.

Time point noted: newly diagnosed GD, antithyroid drugs for less than 3 months. Extracted RNA from PBMCs served as the source of the TCR library. This clonotype was detected many times. The authors built TCR beta libraries using iRepertoire HTBI primers and Arm-PCR of CDR3 regions. From the multiplex PCR reads, TCRdb called clonotypes with MiXCR, one entry per CDR3 protein. This sample has 400,000 to 500,000 distinct CDR3 sequences; less than 20% occur once, and the top ten carry about 10%. V lost 2 bases to trimming and J lost 6 bases; unmatched junction nucleotides: 8. This CDR3 spans 15 amino acids. CDR1 and CDR2 (germline): MNHEY, SMNVEV (reference sequence). The sample was also reused in another study, on T cells in Graves' hyperthyroidism and ophthalmopathy. That work contributes: Most thyroid clonotypes expanded above 0.001 appeared in blood too. Classification by a 13 V-J model distinguished ophthalmopathy from stable hyperthyroidism.

V gene TRBV27 combines with J gene TRBJ2-7; 9 bases line up with TRBD2. The sequences come from peripheral blood mononuclear cells (PBMCs), collected at new diagnosis, from a patient treated with antithyroid drugs. This sequence originates from a woman in her thirties with Graves disease. CDR3: CASSLQLAGFREQYF. In DNA form, the CDR3 reads TGTGCCAGCAGTTTACAACTAGCGGGTTTTCGCGAGCAGTACTTC.